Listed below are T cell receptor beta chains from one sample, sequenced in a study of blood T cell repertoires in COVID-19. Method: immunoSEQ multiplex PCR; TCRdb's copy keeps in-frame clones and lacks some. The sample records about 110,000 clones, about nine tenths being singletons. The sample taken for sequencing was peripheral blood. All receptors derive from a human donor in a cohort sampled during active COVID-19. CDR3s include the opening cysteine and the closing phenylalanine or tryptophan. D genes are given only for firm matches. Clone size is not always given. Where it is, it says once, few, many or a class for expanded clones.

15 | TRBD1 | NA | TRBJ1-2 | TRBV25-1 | CASSEYRQGRYGYTF | TGTGCCAGCAGTGAATATCGACAGGGGAGGTATGGCTACACCTTC
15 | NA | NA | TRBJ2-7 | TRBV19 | CASSEWGRPPYEQYF | TGTGCCAGTAGTGAGTGGGGCCGACCTCCCTACGAGCAGTACTTC
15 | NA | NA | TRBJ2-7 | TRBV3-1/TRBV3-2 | CASSQDMGSSYEQYF | TGTGCCAGCAGCCAAGATATGGGCAGTTCCTACGAGCAGTACTTC
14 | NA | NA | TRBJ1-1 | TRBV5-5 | CASTRREGGTEAFF | TGTGCCAGCACGCGACGTGAGGGAGGCACTGAAGCTTTCTTT
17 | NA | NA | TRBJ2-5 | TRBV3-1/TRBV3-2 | CASSLQVFAGAPETQYF | TGTGCCAGCAGCCTTCAAGTGTTTGCAGGGGCCCCTGAGACCCAGTACTTC
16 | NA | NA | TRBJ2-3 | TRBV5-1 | CASRLRGTSSTDTQYF | TGCGCCAGCCGCCTAAGGGGGACCTCTAGCACAGATACGCAGTATTTT
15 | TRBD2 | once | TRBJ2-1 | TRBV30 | CAWSVSAGVYNEQFF | TGTGCCTGGAGTGTATCAGCGGGAGTATACAATGAGCAGTTCTTC
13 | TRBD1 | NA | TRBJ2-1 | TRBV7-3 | CASSRTGDNEQFF | TGTGCCAGCAGCCGGACAGGGGACAATGAGCAGTTCTTC
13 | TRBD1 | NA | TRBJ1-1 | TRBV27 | CASSPQDRSEAFF | TGTGCCAGCAGTCCCCAGGACAGGTCTGAAGCTTTCTTT
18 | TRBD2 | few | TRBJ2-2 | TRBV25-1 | CASSPGLKRGGNTGELFF | TGTGCCAGCAGTCCCGGACTGAAGCGGGGGGGCAACACCGGGGAGCTGTTTTTT
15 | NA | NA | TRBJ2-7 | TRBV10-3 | CAISEWPEPSYEQYF | TGTGCCATCAGTGAATGGCCCGAACCCTCCTACGAGCAGTACTTC
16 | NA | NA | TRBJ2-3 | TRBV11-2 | CASSLGLRDNTDTQYF | TGTGCCAGCAGCTTAGGTCTCCGGGACAACACAGATACGCAGTATTTT
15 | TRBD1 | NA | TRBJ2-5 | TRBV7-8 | CASRTQTGAGETQYF | TGTGCCAGCAGAACTCAGACAGGGGCGGGCGAGACCCAGTACTTC
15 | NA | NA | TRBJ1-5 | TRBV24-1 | CATSDPSQGNQPQHF | TGTGCCACCAGTGACCCAAGCCAGGGCAATCAGCCCCAGCATTTT
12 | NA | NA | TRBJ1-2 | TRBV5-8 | CASSLGPYGYTF | TGTGCCAGCAGCTTGGGGCCCTATGGCTACACCTTC
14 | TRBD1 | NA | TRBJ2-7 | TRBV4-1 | CASSQVYRGWEQYF | TGCGCCAGCAGCCAAGTTTACAGGGGGTGGGAGCAGTACTTC
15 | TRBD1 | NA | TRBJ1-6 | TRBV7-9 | CASSLAGTGNSPLHF | TGTGCCAGCAGCTTAGCGGGGACAGGGAATTCACCCCTCCACTTT
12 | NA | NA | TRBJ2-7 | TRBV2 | CASSEGAYEQYF | TGTGCCAGCAGTGAAGGAGCTTACGAGCAGTACTTC
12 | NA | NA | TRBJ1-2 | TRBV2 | CASRREDYGYTF | TGTGCCAGCCGGAGAGAAGACTATGGCTACACCTTC
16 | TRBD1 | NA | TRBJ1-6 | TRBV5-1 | CASSLAQGATNSPLHF | TGCGCCAGCAGCTTGGCGCAGGGGGCAACGAATTCACCCCTCCACTTT
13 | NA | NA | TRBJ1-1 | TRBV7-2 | CASSRGRGAEAFF | TGTGCCAGTTCTCGGGGCAGGGGAGCAGAAGCTTTCTTT
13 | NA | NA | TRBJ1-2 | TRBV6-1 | CASSEWDSGGYTF | TGTGCCAGCAGTGAGTGGGACTCGGGTGGCTACACCTTC
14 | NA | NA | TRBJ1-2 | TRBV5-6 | CASSLGTGTYGYTF | TGTGCCAGCAGCTTGGGTACAGGCACCTATGGCTACACCTTC
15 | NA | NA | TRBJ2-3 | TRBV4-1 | CASSQDQQSTDTQYF | TGCGCCAGCAGCCAAGATCAACAGAGCACAGATACGCAGTATTTT
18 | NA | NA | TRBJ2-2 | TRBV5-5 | CASSFAGWLLSNTGELFF | TGTGCCAGCAGCTTCGCAGGATGGCTTCTATCGAACACCGGGGAGCTGTTTTTT
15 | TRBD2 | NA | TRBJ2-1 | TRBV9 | CASSVGLAGLNEQFF | TGTGCCAGCAGCGTAGGGCTAGCGGGCCTAAATGAGCAGTTCTTC
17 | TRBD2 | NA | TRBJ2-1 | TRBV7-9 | CASSLASGGPPSNEQFF | TGTGCCAGCAGCTTAGCTAGCGGGGGACCACCCTCCAATGAGCAGTTCTTC
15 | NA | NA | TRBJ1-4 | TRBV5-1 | CASSISPGTNEKLFF | TGCGCCAGCAGCATTTCCCCAGGGACTAATGAAAAACTGTTTTTT
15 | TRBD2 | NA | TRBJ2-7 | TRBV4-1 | CASSQPTSGNYEQYF | TGCGCCAGCAGCCAACCGACTAGCGGGAACTACGAGCAGTACTTC
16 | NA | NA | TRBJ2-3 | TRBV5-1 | CASSLGGTTTTDTQYF | TGCGCCAGCAGCTTGGGGGGGACAACCACCACAGATACGCAGTATTTT
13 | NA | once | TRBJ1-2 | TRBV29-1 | CSVTRGWDYGYTF | TGCAGCGTTACGAGGGGGTGGGACTATGGCTACACCTTC
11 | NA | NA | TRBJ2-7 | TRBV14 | CASGLSYEQYF | TGTGCCAGCGGTCTATCCTACGAGCAGTACTTC
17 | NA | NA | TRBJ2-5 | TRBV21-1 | CASSKDLRAGDEKTQYF | TGTGCCAGCAGCAAAGACCTGAGAGCGGGGGATGAGAAGACCCAGTACTTC
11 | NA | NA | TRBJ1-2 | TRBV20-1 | CSARGGYGYTF | TGCAGTGCTAGGGGGGGCTATGGCTACACCTTC
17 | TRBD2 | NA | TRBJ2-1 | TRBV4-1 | CASSQEPSSSGARKQFF | TGCGCCAGCAGCCAAGAACCGTCGTCTAGCGGGGCGCGTAAGCAGTTCTTC
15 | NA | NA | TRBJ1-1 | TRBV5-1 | CASSLSSQQNTEAFF | TGCGCCAGCAGCCTTTCGTCACAGCAGAACACTGAAGCTTTCTTT
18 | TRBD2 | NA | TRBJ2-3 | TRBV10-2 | CASSLSAGGRTSTDTQYF | TGCGCCAGCAGTCTCTCAGCGGGGGGACGAACTAGCACAGATACGCAGTATTTT
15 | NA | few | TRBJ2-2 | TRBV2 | CASKSRDSYTGELFF | TGTGCCAGCAAGAGCCGGGACTCCTACACCGGGGAGCTGTTTTTT
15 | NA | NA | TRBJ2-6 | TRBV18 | CASSGQTSGANVLTF | TGTGCCAGCTCAGGGCAGACCTCTGGGGCCAACGTCCTGACTTTC
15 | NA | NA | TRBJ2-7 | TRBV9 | CASSQEGGAAYEQYF | TGTGCCAGCAGCCAGGAAGGGGGTGCAGCCTACGAGCAGTACTTC